The rows below give T cell receptor beta chains drawn from one sample of a study of PD-1 blockade in classical Hodgkin lymphoma. Sequencing was performed with immunoSEQ multiplex PCR; in TCRdb, only in-frame clones are kept and a portion is missing. The sample holds approximately 30,000 clones, less than 90% seen once. The sequences come from peripheral blood mononuclear cells (PBMCs), collected before the second cycle of nivolumab. These receptors were obtained from a human donor with classical Hodgkin lymphoma. Both conserved end residues are part of each CDR3. Each record gives: J gene, D gene, CDR3 length, V gene, CDR3 protein. The D gene is left open where the match is weak.

j_gene: TRBJ2-3
d_gene: NA
len: 14
v_gene: TRBV7-3
CDR3aa: CASTRGLSTDTQYF

j_gene: TRBJ2-1
d_gene: TRBD2
len: 15
v_gene: TRBV27
CDR3aa: CASSRPGLVANEQFF

j_gene: TRBJ1-2
d_gene: TRBD1
len: 16
v_gene: TRBV19
CDR3aa: CASRSEDRRFLDGYTF

j_gene: TRBJ1-1
d_gene: NA
len: 14
v_gene: TRBV5-1
CDR3aa: CASSFGRVNTEAFF

j_gene: TRBJ2-7
d_gene: NA
len: 16
v_gene: TRBV28
CDR3aa: CASSLGSLAAIYEQYF

j_gene: TRBJ2-7
d_gene: NA
len: 13
v_gene: TRBV6-6
CDR3aa: CASSSVKGNEQYF

j_gene: TRBJ2-1
d_gene: TRBD2
len: 15
v_gene: TRBV5-4
CDR3aa: CASSTPSGGAGEQFF

j_gene: TRBJ2-7
d_gene: NA
len: 14
v_gene: TRBV6-1
CDR3aa: CASMRSSADNEQYF

j_gene: TRBJ1-5
d_gene: NA
len: 12
v_gene: TRBV7-8
CDR3aa: CASSLGNQPQHF

j_gene: TRBJ1-6
d_gene: NA
len: 17
v_gene: TRBV27
CDR3aa: CASSFEVSSSYNSPLHF

j_gene: TRBJ2-7
d_gene: TRBD1
len: 15
v_gene: TRBV4-3
CDR3aa: CASSQATGVRYEQYF

j_gene: TRBJ2-3
d_gene: NA
len: 16
v_gene: TRBV7-2
CDR3aa: CASSPNWMANTFQQYF

j_gene: TRBJ1-5
d_gene: TRBD1
len: 16
v_gene: TRBV18
CDR3aa: CASSPTGTYSNQPQHF

j_gene: TRBJ2-3
d_gene: TRBD2
len: 15
v_gene: TRBV7-8
CDR3aa: CASSLELAGADTQYF

j_gene: TRBJ2-1
d_gene: NA
len: 14
v_gene: TRBV9
CDR3aa: CASSVAGPSNEQFF

j_gene: TRBJ2-1
d_gene: NA
len: 16
v_gene: TRBV7-2
CDR3aa: CASSSPLWGLSNEQFF

j_gene: TRBJ2-5
d_gene: TRBD1
len: 14
v_gene: TRBV5-4
CDR3aa: CASSRDRAQETQYF

j_gene: TRBJ2-1
d_gene: NA
len: 14
v_gene: TRBV10-3
CDR3aa: CAISESVRSNEQFF

j_gene: TRBJ1-2
d_gene: NA
len: 12
v_gene: TRBV10-3
CDR3aa: CAASRGTFGYTF

j_gene: TRBJ1-1
d_gene: NA
len: 15
v_gene: TRBV5-1
CDR3aa: CASSLAFAVNTEAFF

j_gene: TRBJ1-1
d_gene: NA
len: 15
v_gene: TRBV4-2
CDR3aa: CASSQVGPLRTEAFF

j_gene: TRBJ2-7
d_gene: TRBD1
len: 17
v_gene: TRBV29-1
CDR3aa: CSVDGSIGQGDLREQYF

j_gene: TRBJ2-2
d_gene: NA
len: 14
v_gene: TRBV29-1
CDR3aa: CSVEYGGNTGELFF

j_gene: TRBJ2-5
d_gene: TRBD2
len: 14
v_gene: TRBV29-1
CDR3aa: CSVDVAGIGETQYF

j_gene: TRBJ1-1
d_gene: NA
len: 13
v_gene: TRBV6-6
CDR3aa: CASVDLFNTEAFF

j_gene: TRBJ1-1
d_gene: NA
len: 15
v_gene: TRBV19
CDR3aa: CASSIGAGANTEAFF

j_gene: TRBJ2-5
d_gene: TRBD2
len: 15
v_gene: TRBV27
CDR3aa: CASSMGTSGGKTQYF

j_gene: TRBJ1-1
d_gene: NA
len: 12
v_gene: TRBV28
CDR3aa: CASRDSNTEAFF

j_gene: TRBJ1-1
d_gene: NA
len: 17
v_gene: TRBV4-1
CDR3aa: CASSLITGGNLNTEAFF

j_gene: TRBJ1-2
d_gene: NA
len: 13
v_gene: TRBV5-6
CDR3aa: CASSLVGAGGYTF